This TCR beta chain came from a study of cytomegalovirus exposure and HLA in healthy donors (dated by TCRdb to the late 2010s). Regarding the research as a whole: An earlier analysis of several hundred of the donors reported about 300 Gb of sequence data and around 100 million unique TCR beta sequences obtained from roughly 180 million T cells. An early release that covered 640 HLA-typed donors contained about 290 gigabases of sequencing data and about 93 million unique TCR sequences. The genetic ancestry cluster associated with self-reported Caucasian donors included about 84% of the 398 genotyped donors. The aim of the study was to test whether cataloging public T cell receptors could identify signatures of past pathogen exposure. The study profiled the T cell repertoires of approximately 700 subjects by immunosequencing and related them to cytomegalovirus serostatus. Besides the first cohort of roughly 660 subjects, a separate validation cohort made up of about 120 different subjects was used. The study combined high-throughput TCR immunosequencing, statistical association of individual TCRs with disease status, and machine learning to predict cytomegalovirus infection status. A later analysis re-analyzed previously published TCR beta repertoires from several hundred donors and added high-resolution HLA genotyping to study TCR occurrence patterns. Rather than drawing on any new phenotypic data, the later analysis identified candidate immune exposures from TCR beta sequences and the way those sequences occurred across donors. An earlier analysis of approximately 630 of the donors applied high-throughput TCR beta sequencing to assess whether each TCR beta V gene segment acted as functional or pseudogenic. Donor age, sex, ethnicity and CMV serostatus were compiled alongside the repertoire data. A later genetic analysis took genome-wide SNP genotypes for about three fifths of the 666 donors and used that subset as a discovery cohort. Every repertoire in the discovery cohort had been generated on one and the same sequencing platform. HLA typing covered class I and class II loci at four-digit resolution. The number of typed donors differed by locus: roughly 629-640 for A, B, C, DRB1 and DQB1; approximately 520 for DQA1; about 600 for DPA1; and around 450 for DPB1. Roughly 5 DR-DQ haplotypes were handled as single units for association and clustering because linkage in the cohort was strong. On average, 235,054 unique TCR beta nucleotide sequences were sequenced per donor among 300 to 500 genotyped donors of the cohort, with around 19% of those sequences being non-productive. Broad study findings and their caveats: In a later analysis, several top co-occurrence clusters were reported to appear linked to parvovirus B19, influenza, CMV and Epstein-Barr virus. V-gene and J-gene trimming of TCR beta chains was associated with a missense DCLRE1C variant in a later genetic analysis, and the association was replicated in an independent cohort. An earlier analysis of roughly 570 of the donors showed that most TCR beta V segments appeared in productive rearrangements either about 87% or about 30% of the time, which broadly matched IMGT annotations. Specific HLA alleles were associated with roughly 17,000 TCR beta sequences at a false discovery rate of 0.05 in a later analysis. It was suggested by the authors that the approach could potentially be generalized to other disease states and immunological phenotypes. A cluster of highly shared sequence variants was judged likely to represent a technical artifact of the sequencing pipeline. The presence/absence analyses assumed that sequencing depth was roughly uniform across donors, and that assumption may not be true. Immune exposure information for the cohort was limited to CMV serostatus. The study gave a list of about 160 TCR beta chains associated with cytomegalovirus. Strong co-occurrence of HLA alleles, especially DR and DQ, made assigning TCR associations to individual alleles difficult. Most TCR sequences were observed very rarely across donors, whereas some public TCRs were present in many individuals. A further reported finding was that TCR beta sequences accurately predicted the HLA-A and HLA-B alleles for most subjects in the first cohort. A few of the identified cytomegalovirus-associated TCR beta chains were confirmed in vitro to be specific for cytomegalovirus antigens. Compared with equally common non-associated chains, HLA-associated TCR beta chains in a later analysis were more clonally expanded and had lower generation probabilities. Only TCR beta chains were sequenced in this cohort, and the absence of alpha or paired-chain data limited detectable features. According to a later analysis, TCR association rates differed among HLA loci, with DRB1 alleles showing the most associated TCRs and HLA-C alleles showing the fewest. Some IMGT-functional V segments, including TRBV6-2 and TRBV6-3, could not be distinguished by the 87-base-pair reads and were therefore excluded. Because some donors lacked HLA typing at each locus, the association tests relied only on the typed subset. Cytomegalovirus status was reported to be diagnosed by the classifier with high specificity and sensitivity in both the original and validation cohorts. In a later analysis, most CMV-associated TCR beta chains were found to appear HLA-restricted, with HLA associations seemingly driven largely by CMV exposure. Because counts were too low, about 18 rarely observed V segments, including chromosome 9 orphons, were left out of the earlier analysis of 500 to 750 of the donors. Correlated functional status among segregating V segments might reflect linkage disequilibrium, but an unknown experimental factor could not be ruled out. A later genetic analysis reported fewer N-insertions in productive TCRs among donors in an Asian-associated ancestry cluster than the roughly 620-donor mean.

The germline V gene (reference sequence) provides CDR1 LNHDA and CDR2 SQIVND. The junction shows trimming of 8 bases on V and 2 bases on J, plus 12 bases between the germline ends. CDR3 length: 13 amino acids, cysteine to phenylalanine. Just the 39-base CDR3 DNA is kept, in frame starting at base 1. Notes on this clone: Its antigen specificity is not known. Base qualities are not at hand, and no much larger clone is one base apart.

In total, just over 650 healthy bone marrow donors made up the cohort. All cohort members were sampled while nominally healthy, although unrecorded immune exposures were likely present. The donor was CMV seropositive and was included in the group of 250 to 300 seropositive cohort members. A peripheral blood sample was collected from each donor, and TCR beta sequencing was performed on peripheral blood mononuclear cells. The Qiagen DNeasy Blood Extraction Kit was used to extract genomic DNA from the blood cell samples. To prepare the library, the immunoSEQ multiplex PCR assay was applied. The multiplex PCR relied on a mix of 60 forward primers for TCR Vbeta segments and 13 reverse primers for TCR Jbeta segments. The CDR3 region of rearranged TCR beta genes was amplified from genomic DNA by a multiplex PCR assay. The Illumina HiSeq System was used to sequence the amplified TCR beta libraries as 87-base-pair reads. The study's own analysis went as follows. Across the 700 or so repertoires, a later analysis counted some 81 million unique TCR beta chains, about 10 million of which were shared by at least two donors. A nearest-neighbor algorithm error-corrected the raw reads and collapsed the reads into unique sequences, merging closely related sequences to remove PCR and sequencing errors. Alignment of CDR3 sequences to IMGT reference sequences was used to assign V, D and J gene segments. For a sequence to be retained, a match of at least six nucleotides to both a V gene segment and a J gene segment was required. A rearrangement was called productive if the CDR3 had no stop codons and remained in frame with V and J, and every other rearrangement was called non-productive. CDR3 was defined by IMGT convention, running from the second conserved V-encoded cysteine to the conserved J-encoded phenylalanine. The earlier analysis of approximately 500 of the donors excluded sequences that lacked an unambiguous match to a single V gene segment. An earlier analysis of 587 of the donors classified V segments as functional when productive rearrangements were above 56.7% and as segregating when the standard deviation between donors was above 5%. A statistical classification framework was developed to diagnose cytomegalovirus status using the catalog of TCR beta chain sequences. In a later analysis, V and J genes were assigned by comparing TCR nucleotide sequences against IMGT/GENE-DB human TR gene sequences. In a later analysis, CDR3 sequences and most-parsimonious VDJ recombination scenarios were assigned using the TCRdist pipeline. In a later analysis, each TCR beta chain was defined by its CDR3 amino acid sequence together with its V-gene family, and reads lacking a unique V-gene family were excluded. A later analysis removed over 500 highly shared, low-generation-probability nucleotide sequences to deal with suspected cross-contamination and a sequencing artifact. A later analysis calculated a clonal expansion index for each public chain from normalized within-repertoire ranks of inferred template counts. In a later analysis, generation probabilities were computed with a VDJ recombination model fitted to out-of-frame rearrangements, and the resulting probabilities were checked against IGoR. In a later analysis, TCR-TCR, TCR-HLA and TCR-CMV co-occurrence was scored with hypergeometric tests, and a repertoire-size bias correction was applied to TCR pairs. A later analysis estimated false discovery rates by permuting HLA or CMV assignments 20 times. In a later analysis, co-occurring TCRs were grouped using DBSCAN, and TCRdist sequence similarity was added for clustering within HLA-allele-positive subsets. Repertoires with fewer than 30,000 or more than 120,000 public chains were left out of co-occurrence clustering, as were five repertoires with anomalous nucleotide sharing. TCRdb took over this immuneACCESS table, retaining in-frame rearrangements with V and J assigned. Such tables are incomplete; in checked studies, under half of the missing clones stem from an unresolved V gene, and the remainder is unexplained. V, J and clone size are those of that table, while D and trimming were read from the DNA. The sample data list roughly 110,000 clones, and about 74% of these were observed just once. The top ten clonotypes cover about 14% of the sample.

The specimen was PBMCs. The sequence was obtained from a woman aged 35 to 49 in good health and CMV-seropositive. The chain employs TRBV19 and TRBJ2-5, and TRBD1 may be the D gene, going by 5 matching bases. CDR3 region: CASGGAIQETQYF. The nucleotide sequence reads as follows: TGTGCCAGTGGTGGGGCAATTCAAGAGACCCAGTACTTC.